This is a list of T cell receptor beta chains from one sample in a study of blood T cell repertoires in COVID-19. The protocol was immunoSEQ multiplex PCR, while the TCRdb copy is restricted to in-frame clones and leaves out a portion. The sample carries more than 95,000 clones, roughly 90% recorded once. The specimen sequenced was peripheral blood. The receptors originated from a human donor in a cohort sampled during active COVID-19. Each CDR3 is given with its conserved first and last residue. Fields, in order: V gene, J gene, clone size, D gene, CDR3 DNA, CDR3 protein. A D gene is named only where the DNA matches it firmly. The size of a clone is reported for some rows only, either as once, few or many, or as a class for expanded clones.

v_call: TRBV7-2; j_call: TRBJ2-1; clone_size: NA; d_call: NA; cdr3_nt: TGTGCCAGCAGCTTAACTCGATTGCCCCCCCCAGAGCAGTTCTTC; cdr3_aa: CASSLTRLPPPEQFF
v_call: TRBV6-5; j_call: TRBJ2-3; clone_size: NA; d_call: TRBD1; cdr3_nt: TGTGCCAGCAGTTTGACAGGGCCGGATACGCAGTATTTT; cdr3_aa: CASSLTGPDTQYF
v_call: TRBV5-4; j_call: TRBJ2-7; clone_size: NA; d_call: NA; cdr3_nt: TGTGCCAGCAGCTTCAAGAACGGAGCCTACGAGCAGTACTTC; cdr3_aa: CASSFKNGAYEQYF
v_call: TRBV19; j_call: TRBJ1-1; clone_size: once; d_call: NA; cdr3_nt: TGTGCCTCGAGTCAGGGGACGAACACTGAAGCTTTCTTT; cdr3_aa: CASSQGTNTEAFF
v_call: TRBV27; j_call: TRBJ2-7; clone_size: NA; d_call: NA; cdr3_nt: TGTGCCAGCAGTTTATCTTTACAGGGTTTCGAGCAGTACTTC; cdr3_aa: CASSLSLQGFEQYF
v_call: TRBV5-5; j_call: TRBJ1-4; clone_size: NA; d_call: NA; cdr3_nt: TGTGCCAGCAGCTGGGCCAGGGGACGTGGGCCTAATGAAAAACTGTTTTTT; cdr3_aa: CASSWARGRGPNEKLFF
v_call: TRBV15; j_call: TRBJ2-2; clone_size: NA; d_call: TRBD2; cdr3_nt: TGTGCCACCAGCAACTCCATCCCGGGACTAGCGTCCGCGAACACCGGGGAGCTGTTTTTT; cdr3_aa: CATSNSIPGLASANTGELFF
v_call: TRBV28; j_call: TRBJ2-1; clone_size: NA; d_call: NA; cdr3_nt: TGTGCCACCAACCGAGCCGATGAGCAGTTCTTC; cdr3_aa: CATNRADEQFF
v_call: TRBV27; j_call: TRBJ2-5; clone_size: once; d_call: TRBD1; cdr3_nt: TGTGCCAGCAGTTTTAGGGGGCTTTTCCAAGAGACCCAGTACTTC; cdr3_aa: CASSFRGLFQETQYF
v_call: TRBV3-1/TRBV3-2; j_call: TRBJ1-6; clone_size: NA; d_call: NA; cdr3_nt: TGTGCCAGCAGCCACAGGGGTTCTAATTCACCCCTCCACTTT; cdr3_aa: CASSHRGSNSPLHF
v_call: TRBV4-2; j_call: TRBJ2-3; clone_size: once; d_call: NA; cdr3_nt: TGTGCCAGCAGCCAAGATTGGCGGGCGAGCACAGATACGCAGTATTTT; cdr3_aa: CASSQDWRASTDTQYF
v_call: TRBV5-6; j_call: TRBJ2-3; clone_size: few; d_call: NA; cdr3_nt: TGTGCCAGCAGCCCCGGGGCAGATACGCAGTATTTT; cdr3_aa: CASSPGADTQYF
v_call: TRBV5-4; j_call: TRBJ2-3; clone_size: NA; d_call: TRBD2; cdr3_nt: TGTGCCAGCAGCGTAGGACTAGCGGGTTGGGGCAGCCCAGATACGCAGTATTTT; cdr3_aa: CASSVGLAGWGSPDTQYF
v_call: TRBV18; j_call: TRBJ1-5; clone_size: NA; d_call: NA; cdr3_nt: TGTGCCAGCTCACCAAGTCCGGGGTTTCAGCCCCAGCATTTT; cdr3_aa: CASSPSPGFQPQHF
v_call: TRBV4-3; j_call: TRBJ2-1; clone_size: NA; d_call: NA; cdr3_nt: TGCGCCAGCAGCCAAGTAGGGACTCCGTACAATGAGCAGTTCTTC; cdr3_aa: CASSQVGTPYNEQFF
v_call: TRBV11-3; j_call: TRBJ2-2; clone_size: NA; d_call: TRBD2; cdr3_nt: TGTGCCAGCAGCTTTGGGCTAGCGGGAGTGGGCGGGGAGCTGTTTTTT; cdr3_aa: CASSFGLAGVGGELFF
v_call: TRBV3-1/TRBV3-2; j_call: TRBJ1-5; clone_size: NA; d_call: TRBD1; cdr3_nt: TGTGCCAGCAGCCGGGACAGGGAGAATCAGCCCCAGCATTTT; cdr3_aa: CASSRDRENQPQHF
v_call: TRBV19; j_call: TRBJ2-5; clone_size: NA; d_call: NA; cdr3_nt: TGTGCCAGTAATGATTCCCCAGGGTGGGAGACCCAGTACTTC; cdr3_aa: CASNDSPGWETQYF
v_call: TRBV9; j_call: TRBJ2-1; clone_size: NA; d_call: TRBD2; cdr3_nt: TGTGCCAGCAGCGTAGTTTCTAGCGGGAGCAATGAGCAGTTCTTC; cdr3_aa: CASSVVSSGSNEQFF
v_call: TRBV11-2; j_call: TRBJ2-7; clone_size: NA; d_call: NA; cdr3_nt: TGTGCCAGCAATTCAGGAACGTACGAGCAGTACTTC; cdr3_aa: CASNSGTYEQYF
v_call: TRBV7-6; j_call: TRBJ2-2; clone_size: NA; d_call: NA; cdr3_nt: TGTGCCAGCAGCGAACAAGGGGGTTTGAACACCGGGGAGCTGTTTTTT; cdr3_aa: CASSEQGGLNTGELFF
v_call: TRBV7-9; j_call: TRBJ2-1; clone_size: NA; d_call: TRBD1; cdr3_nt: TGTGCCAGCAGCTTAGACAGGGGCCGGGTGTTCTTC; cdr3_aa: CASSLDRGRVFF
v_call: TRBV19; j_call: TRBJ2-3; clone_size: NA; d_call: TRBD1; cdr3_nt: TGTGCCAGTAGTATAACGGACAGGGGCGACCTGTATACGCAGTATTTT; cdr3_aa: CASSITDRGDLYTQYF
v_call: TRBV6-5; j_call: TRBJ1-2; clone_size: NA; d_call: TRBD1; cdr3_nt: TGTGCCAGCAGTTACTCGGGACAGGGGGCTGGCTACACCTTC; cdr3_aa: CASSYSGQGAGYTF
v_call: TRBV7-9; j_call: TRBJ1-1; clone_size: NA; d_call: TRBD1; cdr3_nt: TGTGCCAGCAGACCTGGGACAGGGGGCGCGACTGAAGCTTTCTTT; cdr3_aa: CASRPGTGGATEAFF
v_call: TRBV4-3; j_call: TRBJ1-4; clone_size: NA; d_call: NA; cdr3_nt: TGCGCCAGCAGCCAAGACGATGAAAAACTGTTTTTT; cdr3_aa: CASSQDDEKLFF
v_call: TRBV15; j_call: TRBJ1-3; clone_size: NA; d_call: NA; cdr3_nt: TGTGCCACCAGCAGGGATCTTGGACAGCCGATTGGAAACACCATATATTTT; cdr3_aa: CATSRDLGQPIGNTIYF
v_call: TRBV6-2/TRBV6-3; j_call: TRBJ2-1; clone_size: NA; d_call: NA; cdr3_nt: TGTGCCAGCAGTTATGCTAGCTACAATGAGCAGTTCTTC; cdr3_aa: CASSYASYNEQFF
v_call: TRBV10-3; j_call: TRBJ2-7; clone_size: once; d_call: NA; cdr3_nt: TGTGCCATCAGCGCCGGACAGAGCTACGAGCAGTACTTC; cdr3_aa: CAISAGQSYEQYF
v_call: TRBV6-2/TRBV6-3; j_call: TRBJ2-7; clone_size: NA; d_call: TRBD1; cdr3_nt: TGTGCCAGCAGTTACTCGGTGGGGACAGGGTCCTACGAGCAGTACTTC; cdr3_aa: CASSYSVGTGSYEQYF
v_call: TRBV2; j_call: TRBJ2-3; clone_size: NA; d_call: NA; cdr3_nt: TGTGCCAGCAGTGAACAGCCTAGAAATTCAGATACGCAGTATTTT; cdr3_aa: CASSEQPRNSDTQYF
v_call: TRBV7-9; j_call: TRBJ1-1; clone_size: NA; d_call: NA; cdr3_nt: TGTGCCAGCAGCTTCCCGGACTCTGAAGCTTTCTTT; cdr3_aa: CASSFPDSEAFF
v_call: TRBV6-4; j_call: TRBJ2-4; clone_size: NA; d_call: TRBD2; cdr3_nt: TGTGCCAGCACCGCCCGGGCGGGGGGCCTCGCAAGGGAAAACATTCAGTACTTC; cdr3_aa: CASTARAGGLARENIQYF
v_call: TRBV2; j_call: TRBJ2-1; clone_size: NA; d_call: TRBD2; cdr3_nt: TGTGCCAGCAGTGGGGTGGGACTAGCGGGAAAGGAGCAGTTCTTC; cdr3_aa: CASSGVGLAGKEQFF